The 15 T cell receptor beta chains reported below all come from one sample, sequenced in a study of T cell responses to AZD1222 COVID-19 vaccine. Measured with immunoSEQ multiplex PCR; TCRdb has only the in-frame clones, and not every one. The sample records approximately 110,000 clones, around 94% being singletons. The sequencing used peripheral blood, collected on day 0 of AZD1222 vaccination. The receptor source for this set is an adult in good health.

This chain uses TRBV5-1 with TRBJ1-1; 8 bases map to TRBD1. CDR1 and CDR2 (germline): SGHRS, YFSETQ. J gave up 3 bases and V 3 bases, and 16 bases lay outside the gene matches. This CDR3 has 18 residues. The CDR3 DNA sequence: TGCGCCAGCAGCTGGGGCTCGTGGACAGGGTTTTTGGACACTGAAGCTTTCTTT. Encoded protein: CASSWGSWTGFLDTEAFF.

This clone has just one count. The chain recombines TRBV7-9 with TRBJ2-1, with a possible D match to TRBD1 (6 bases). Germline CDR1 reads SEHNR; CDR2 reads FQNEAQ (reference sequence). CDR3 length: 15 amino acids. V dropped 5 bases and J dropped 0 bases, with 11 bases sitting between them. CDR3 amino acids: CASSHTGSSYNEQFF. CDR3 coding DNA: TGTGCCAGCAGCCATACAGGGAGCTCCTACAATGAGCAGTTCTTC.

The chain is built from TRBV15 and TRBJ1-5, with D hard to call. Between the trimmed V and J ends, which lost 3 bases and 2 bases, there was a span of 11 bases. CDR3 length: 15 amino acids. Looked up from germline, CDR1 is LNHNV and CDR2 is YYDKDF (reference sequence). This chain's CDR3 is CATSSDLGGNQPQHF. Here the CDR3 DNA reads TGTGCCACCAGCAGCGACCTGGGTGGCAATCAGCCCCAGCATTTT.

The CDR3 here is CASRPGGVYEQYF. In nucleotides, the CDR3 is TGTGCCAGCAGACCGGGGGGAGTCTACGAGCAGTACTTC. This rearrangement joins TRBV6-5 to TRBJ2-7, with 7 bases matching TRBD2. Unmatched junction bases numbered 5, after V lost 6 bases and J lost 3 bases. In germline, CDR1 is MNHEY, CDR2 SVGAGI. The CDR3 covers 13 residues.

V gene TRBV6-2 or TRBV6-3 combines with J gene TRBJ1-5; D may be TRBD1 (5 bases). The V and J ends lost 6 bases and 0 bases respectively, with 24 bases between them. Germline CDR1 MNHEY, CDR2 SVGEGT. This CDR3 contains 19 residues. The CDR3 loop is CASSHHFTVRGYSNQPQHF. The CDR3 nucleotides read TGTGCCAGCAGCCACCACTTCACGGTAAGGGGATATAGCAATCAGCCCCAGCATTTT.

This chain links TRBV18 with TRBJ1-5; 8 nucleotides align to TRBD1. The CDR3 loop spans 15 amino acids. V was pared by 2 bases and J by 4 bases, with 4 bases of the junction left unmatched. CDR1 and CDR2 from the germline V gene are KGHSH and LQKENI. The CDR3 region has the DNA TGTGCCAGCTCACCAACGACAGGGGCGAATCAGCCCCAGCATTTT. This gives the protein CASSPTTGANQPQHF.

This clone has only one observation. The chain links TRBV5-5 to TRBJ2-1; D call uncertain. Germline CDR1 is SGHKS and CDR2 is YYEKEE (reference sequence). The V gene lost 2 bases and the J gene lost 0 bases, with 6 bases spanning the gap. The CDR3 loop spans 14 amino acids. This CDR3 is CASSLGSSYNEQFF. CDR3 nucleotide sequence: TGTGCCAGCAGCTTAGGTAGCTCCTACAATGAGCAGTTCTTC.

Here the CDR3 DNA reads TGTGCCAGCAGTTTCCTGACAGGAGGCAATCAGCCCCAGCATTTT. Translation gives CASSFLTGGNQPQHF. V usage is TRBV28 and J usage is TRBJ1-5; D possibly corresponds to TRBD1 (6 bases). CDR3 size: 15 residues. CDR1 and CDR2 from the germline V gene are MDHEN and SYDVKM. Trimming left V 3 bases short and J 2 bases short, with 11 bases between.

The chain uses TRBV6-5 and TRBJ1-2, with a possible D match to TRBD1 (6 bases). Germline V gene data show CDR1 as MNHEY and CDR2 as SVGAGI. Trimming took off 8 bases at V and 4 bases at J, with 17 bases between the two ends. This CDR3 is 14 amino acids long. CDR3: CASWTYRDAYGYTF. DNA of the CDR3: TGTGCCAGCTGGACCTACAGGGACGCCTATGGCTACACCTTC.

V is TRBV3-1 (or the pseudogene TRBV3-2) and J is TRBJ1-6; TRBD1 might be the D (5 bases). Trimming left V 6 bases short and J 0 bases short, with 15 bases between. The V gene's germline CDR1 is LGHDT and CDR2 YNNKEL (reference sequence). The CDR3 consists of 17 residues. The CDR3 DNA reads as TGTGCCAGCAGTTCCGGGGACCCACGCTCCTATAATTCACCCCTCCACTTT. Its translation: CASSSGDPRSYNSPLHF.

This chain links TRBV18 with TRBJ1-1; D is ambiguous. Looked up from germline, CDR1 is KGHSH and CDR2 is LQKENI. The CDR3 runs 15 residues. Trimming removed 2 bases from V and 7 bases from J, with 17 bases in between. The CDR3 DNA reads as TGTGCCAGCTCACCAACCGGCAATCTCGGAAGTGAAGCTTTCTTT. Amino acids: CASSPTGNLGSEAFF.

The chain uses TRBV10-3 and TRBJ1-1; D may be TRBD1 (5 bases). Trimming stripped 5 bases from V and 1 base from J, with 14 bases between. This CDR3 spans 15 amino acids. Germline V gene data show CDR1 as ENHRY and CDR2 as SYGVKD. This chain's CDR3 is CAISPQEGTNTEAFF. The CDR3 DNA follows: TGTGCCATCAGTCCCCAGGAGGGGACGAACACTGAAGCTTTCTTT.

The gene calls are TRBV6-5 and TRBJ2-7, with D tentatively TRBD2 (6 bases). The V gene's germline CDR1 is MNHEY and CDR2 SVGAGI. The CDR3 contains 13 residues. Trimming shortened V by 11 bases and J by 3 bases, and 17 bases separated the two germline ends. As DNA, the CDR3 is TGTGCCGGAACTAGTAGCGGCAGCTACGAGCAGTACTTC. This codes for CAGTSSGSYEQYF.

The chain couples TRBV9 to TRBJ2-1; 12 positions agree with TRBD2. The CDR3 is 16 residues long. The germline gives CDR1 SGDLS, CDR2 YYNGEE. The trim removed 4 bases at V and 2 bases at J, leaving 4 bases unmatched. CDR3 in DNA: TGTGCCAGCAGCTTATCTAGCGGGGGGGCCTACAATGAGCAGTTCTTC. Translating it yields CASSLSSGGAYNEQFF. The entire variable domain, with the rest obtained from reference TRBV9 and TRBJ2-1, is as follows: DSGVTQTPKHLITATGQRVTLRCSPRSGDLSVYWYQQSLDQGLQFLIQYYNGEERAKGNILERFSAQQFPDLHSELNLSSLELGDSALYFCASSLSSGGAYNEQFFGPGTRLTVL.

V gene TRBV29-1 combines with J gene TRBJ1-5, with a tentative D call TRBD1 (5 bases). The CDR3 totals 16 residues. V was clipped by 1 base and J by 0 bases, with 13 bases between them. Germline CDR1 SQVTM, CDR2 ANQGSEA. In nucleotides, the CDR3 is TGCAGCGTTGAAGTCCCGGGGGTTTTTAGCAATCAGCCCCAGCATTTT. Residues: CSVEVPGVFSNQPQHF.